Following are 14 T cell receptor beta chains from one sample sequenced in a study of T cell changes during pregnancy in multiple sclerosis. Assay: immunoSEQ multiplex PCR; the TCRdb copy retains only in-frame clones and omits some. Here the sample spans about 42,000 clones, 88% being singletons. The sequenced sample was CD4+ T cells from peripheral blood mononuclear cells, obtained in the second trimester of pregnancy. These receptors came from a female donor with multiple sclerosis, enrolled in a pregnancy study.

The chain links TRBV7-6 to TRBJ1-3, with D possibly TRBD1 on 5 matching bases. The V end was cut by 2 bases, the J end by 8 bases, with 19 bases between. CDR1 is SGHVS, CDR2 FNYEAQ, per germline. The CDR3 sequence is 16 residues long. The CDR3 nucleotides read TGTGCCAGCAGCTTACCAGGGAAGATTATAAGGTACACCATATATTTT. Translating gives CASSLPGKIIRYTIYF.

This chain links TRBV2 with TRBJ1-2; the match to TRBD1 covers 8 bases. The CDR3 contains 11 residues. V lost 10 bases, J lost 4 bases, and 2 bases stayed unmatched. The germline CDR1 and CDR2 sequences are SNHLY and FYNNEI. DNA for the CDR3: TGTGCCAACGGACAGGGCTATGGCTACACCTTC. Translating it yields CANGQGYGYTF.

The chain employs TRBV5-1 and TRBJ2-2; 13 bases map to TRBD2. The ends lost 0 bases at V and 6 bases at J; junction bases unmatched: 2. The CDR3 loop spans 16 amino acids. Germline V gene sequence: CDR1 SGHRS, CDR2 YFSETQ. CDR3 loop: CASSLVTSGRAGELFF. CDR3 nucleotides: TGCGCCAGCAGCTTGGTCACTAGCGGGAGGGCCGGGGAGCTGTTTTTT.

The CDR3 spells CASSARGTAGELFF. DNA for the CDR3: TGTGCCAGCAGTGCCCGGGGGACGGCCGGGGAGCTGTTTTTT. The V and J genes are TRBV6-4 and TRBJ2-2, with a possible D match to TRBD2 (6 bases). This CDR3 comprises 14 residues. Per germline, CDR1 MRHNA and CDR2 SNTAGT. Trimming stripped 4 bases from V and 6 bases from J, with 12 bases between.

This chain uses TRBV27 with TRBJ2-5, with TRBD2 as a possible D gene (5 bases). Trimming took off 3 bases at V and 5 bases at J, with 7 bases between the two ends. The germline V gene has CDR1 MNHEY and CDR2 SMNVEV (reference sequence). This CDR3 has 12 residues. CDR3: CASSFRGETQYF. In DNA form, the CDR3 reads TGTGCCAGCAGTTTCCGAGGGGAGACCCAGTACTTC.

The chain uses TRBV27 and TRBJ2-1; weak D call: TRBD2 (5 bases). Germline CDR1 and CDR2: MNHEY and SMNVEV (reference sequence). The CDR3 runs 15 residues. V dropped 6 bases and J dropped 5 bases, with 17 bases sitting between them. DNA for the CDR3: TGTGCCAGCAGAGCCCCAGGACTGTGGGACAATGAGCAGTTCTTC. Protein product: CASRAPGLWDNEQFF.

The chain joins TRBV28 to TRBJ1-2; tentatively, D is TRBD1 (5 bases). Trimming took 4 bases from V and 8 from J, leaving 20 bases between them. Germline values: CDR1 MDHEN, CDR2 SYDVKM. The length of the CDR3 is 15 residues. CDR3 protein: CASSSPGGGGWGYTF. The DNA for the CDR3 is TGTGCCAGCAGTTCTCCCGGTGGGGGGGGTTGGGGCTACACCTTC.

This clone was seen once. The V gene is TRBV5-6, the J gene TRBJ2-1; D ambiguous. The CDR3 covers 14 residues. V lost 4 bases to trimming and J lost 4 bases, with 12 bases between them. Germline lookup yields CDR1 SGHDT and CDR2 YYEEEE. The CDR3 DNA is TGTGCCAGCAGCCCTCCGACACAGTACAATGAGCAGTTCTTC. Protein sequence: CASSPPTQYNEQFF.

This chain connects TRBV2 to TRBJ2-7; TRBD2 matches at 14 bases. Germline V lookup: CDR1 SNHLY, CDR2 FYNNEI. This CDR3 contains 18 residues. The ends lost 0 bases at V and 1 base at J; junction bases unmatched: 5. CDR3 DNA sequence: TGTGCCAGCAGTGAAGCCGGGACTAGCGGGAGAAAGTCCTACGAGCAGTACTTC. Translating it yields CASSEAGTSGRKSYEQYF.

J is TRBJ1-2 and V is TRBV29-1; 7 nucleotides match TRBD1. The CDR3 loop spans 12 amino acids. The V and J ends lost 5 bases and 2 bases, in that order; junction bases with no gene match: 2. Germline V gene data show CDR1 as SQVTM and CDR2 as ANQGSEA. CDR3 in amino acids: CSVLGQNYGYTF. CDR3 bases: TGCAGCGTTTTGGGACAGAACTATGGCTACACCTTC. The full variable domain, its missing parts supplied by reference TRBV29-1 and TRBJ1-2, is SAVISQKPSRDICQRGTSLTIQCQVDSQVTMMFWYRQQPGQSLTLIATANQGSEATYESGFVIDKFPISRPNLTFSTLTVSNMSPEDSSIYLCSVLGQNYGYTFGSGTRLTVV.

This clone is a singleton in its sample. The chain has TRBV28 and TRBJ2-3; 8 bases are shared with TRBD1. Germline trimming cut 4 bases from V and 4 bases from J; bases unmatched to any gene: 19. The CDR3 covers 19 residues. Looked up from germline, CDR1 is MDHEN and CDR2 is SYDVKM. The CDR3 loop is CASSSPLGLTGATSDTQYF. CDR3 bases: TGTGCCAGCAGTTCTCCCCTCGGATTGACAGGGGCGACATCAGATACGCAGTATTTT.

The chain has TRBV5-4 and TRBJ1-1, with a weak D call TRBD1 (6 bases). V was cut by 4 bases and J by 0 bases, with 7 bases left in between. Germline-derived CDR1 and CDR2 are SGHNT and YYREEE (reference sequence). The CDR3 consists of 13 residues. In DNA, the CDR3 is TGTGCCAGCAGCCAGGGGTTGAACACTGAAGCTTTCTTT. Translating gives CASSQGLNTEAFF.

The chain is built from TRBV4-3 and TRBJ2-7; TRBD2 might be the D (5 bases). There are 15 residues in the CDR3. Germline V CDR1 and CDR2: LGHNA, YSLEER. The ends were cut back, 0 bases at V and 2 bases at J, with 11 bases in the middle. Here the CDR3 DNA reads TGCGCCAGCAGCCAAGAACTGCGGGCGACCTACGAGCAGTACTTC. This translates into CASSQELRATYEQYF.

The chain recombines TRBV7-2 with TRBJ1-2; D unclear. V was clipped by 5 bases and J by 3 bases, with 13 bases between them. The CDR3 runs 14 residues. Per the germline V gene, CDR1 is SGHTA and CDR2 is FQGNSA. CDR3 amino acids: CASSLPGMYYGYTF. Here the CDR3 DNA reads TGTGCCAGCAGCCTACCCGGGATGTACTATGGCTACACCTTC.